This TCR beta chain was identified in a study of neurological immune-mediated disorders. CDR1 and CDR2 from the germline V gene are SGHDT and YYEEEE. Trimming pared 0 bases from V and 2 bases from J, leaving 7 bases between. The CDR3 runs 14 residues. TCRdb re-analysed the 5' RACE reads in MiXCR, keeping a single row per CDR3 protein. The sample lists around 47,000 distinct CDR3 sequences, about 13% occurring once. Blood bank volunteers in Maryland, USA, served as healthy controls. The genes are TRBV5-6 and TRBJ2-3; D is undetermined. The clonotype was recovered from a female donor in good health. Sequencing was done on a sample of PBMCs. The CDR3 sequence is CASSLGAFTDTQYF. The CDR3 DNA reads TGTGCCAGCAGCTTGGGTGCGTTCACAGATACGCAGTATTTT. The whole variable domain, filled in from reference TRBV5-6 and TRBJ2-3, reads DAGVTQSPTHLIKTRGQQVTLRCSPKSGHDTVSWYQQALGQGPQFIFQYYEEEERQRGNFPDRFSGHQFPNYSSELNVNALLLGDSALYLCASSLGAFTDTQYFGPGTRLTVL.